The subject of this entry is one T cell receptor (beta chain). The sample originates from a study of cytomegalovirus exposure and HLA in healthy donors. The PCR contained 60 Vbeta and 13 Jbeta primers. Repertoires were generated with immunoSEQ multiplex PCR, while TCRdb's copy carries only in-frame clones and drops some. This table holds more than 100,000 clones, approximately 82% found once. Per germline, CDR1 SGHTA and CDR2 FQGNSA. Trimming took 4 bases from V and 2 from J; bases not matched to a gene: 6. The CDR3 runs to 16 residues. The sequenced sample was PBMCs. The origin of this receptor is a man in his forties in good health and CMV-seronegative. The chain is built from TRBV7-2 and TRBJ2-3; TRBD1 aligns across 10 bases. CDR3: CASSSPGTGATDTQYF. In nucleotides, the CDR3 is TGTGCCAGCAGCTCCCCCGGGACAGGGGCCACAGATACGCAGTATTTT.